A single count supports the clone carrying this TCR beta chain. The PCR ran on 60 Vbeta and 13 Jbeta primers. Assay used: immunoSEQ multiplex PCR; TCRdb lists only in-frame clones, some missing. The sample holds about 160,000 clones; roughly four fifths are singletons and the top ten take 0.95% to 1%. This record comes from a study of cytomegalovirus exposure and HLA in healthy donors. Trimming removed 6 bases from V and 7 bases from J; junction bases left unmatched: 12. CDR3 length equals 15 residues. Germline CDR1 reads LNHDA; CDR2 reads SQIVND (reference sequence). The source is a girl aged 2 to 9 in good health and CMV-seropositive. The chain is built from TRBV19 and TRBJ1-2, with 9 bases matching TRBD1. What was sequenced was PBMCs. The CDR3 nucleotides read TGTGCCAGTAGCCCGCAAGGGGGACAGGGTACTGGCTACACCTTC. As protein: CASSPQGGQGTGYTF.